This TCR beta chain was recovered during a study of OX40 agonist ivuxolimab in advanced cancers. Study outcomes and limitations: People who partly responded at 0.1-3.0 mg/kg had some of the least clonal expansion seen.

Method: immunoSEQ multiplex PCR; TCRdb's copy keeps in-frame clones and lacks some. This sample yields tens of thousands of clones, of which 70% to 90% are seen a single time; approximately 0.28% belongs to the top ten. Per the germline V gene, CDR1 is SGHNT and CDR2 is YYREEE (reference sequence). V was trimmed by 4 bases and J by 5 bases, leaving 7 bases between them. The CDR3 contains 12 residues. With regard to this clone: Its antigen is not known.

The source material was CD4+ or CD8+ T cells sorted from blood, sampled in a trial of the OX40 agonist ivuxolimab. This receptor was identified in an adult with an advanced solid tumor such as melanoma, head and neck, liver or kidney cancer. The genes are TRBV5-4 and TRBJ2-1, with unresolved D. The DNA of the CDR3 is TGTGCCAGCAGCACGCAGAACAATGAGCAGTTCTTC. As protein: CASSTQNNEQFF.